This entry concerns a single TCR beta chain. The source of the sample is a study of control samples from healthy donors and cancer patients. Germline V CDR1 and CDR2: KGHSH, LQKENI. After removal of 2 bases from V and 3 bases from J, the junction contained 6 bases not matched to a gene. This CDR3 is built from 16 residues. TCRdb's table, derived via immunoSEQ multiplex PCR, lists solely in-frame clones and lacks some. Counted here are roughly 38,000 clones, 80% to 95% occurring once; the ten biggest clones make up more than 3%. Sequencing was done on a sample of blood. The source is a woman aged 50 to 60 in good health. The chain combines TRBV18 with TRBJ1-2; 10 positions agree with TRBD1. The CDR3 nucleotides are TGTGCCAGCTCACCATCCGGGACAGGGGTCTACTATGGCTACACCTTC. Translated, it gives CASSPSGTGVYYGYTF.